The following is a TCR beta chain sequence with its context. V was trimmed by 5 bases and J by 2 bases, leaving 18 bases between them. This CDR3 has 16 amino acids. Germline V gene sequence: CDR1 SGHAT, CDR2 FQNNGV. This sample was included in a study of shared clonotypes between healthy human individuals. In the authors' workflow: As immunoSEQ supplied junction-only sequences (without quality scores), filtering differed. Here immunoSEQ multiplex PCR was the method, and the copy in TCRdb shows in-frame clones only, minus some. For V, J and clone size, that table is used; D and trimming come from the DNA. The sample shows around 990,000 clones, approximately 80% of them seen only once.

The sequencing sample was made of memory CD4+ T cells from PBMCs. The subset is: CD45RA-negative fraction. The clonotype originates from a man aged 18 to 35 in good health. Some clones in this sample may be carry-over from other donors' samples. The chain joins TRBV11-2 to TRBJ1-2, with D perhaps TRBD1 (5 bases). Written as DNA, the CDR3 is TGTGCCAGCAGCGCCCCCCATGAGGGGTTCAACTATGGCTACACCTTC. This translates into CASSAPHEGFNYGYTF. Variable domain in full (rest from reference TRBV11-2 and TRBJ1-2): EAGVAQSPRYKIIEKRQSVAFWCNPISGHATLYWYQQILGQGPKLLIQFQNNGVVDDSQLPKDRFSAERLKGVDSTLKIQPAKLEDSAVYLCASSAPHEGFNYGYTFGSGTRLTVV.